The 27 T cell receptor beta chains in this list originate from one sample, sequenced in a study of persistence of HIV-infected CD4 T cells. The immunoSEQ assay was version 4, run in survey mode. Sequenced by immunoSEQ multiplex PCR; TCRdb stores in-frame clones only, minus some. The sample lists tens of thousands of clones, more than 60% occurring once. Their antigens are not known. The stimulus was lysate of CMV-infected fibroblasts, around 10 ug/mL. Memory cells lacking CD40L and CD69 with high CD45RO were sorted. The material sequenced was CD4+ T cells sorted from PBMCs after roughly 18-hour stimulation, taken from a patient who received antiretroviral therapy. The receptors originated from an adult man with HIV who was CMV-seropositive.

The chain links TRBV15 to TRBJ1-5; D is unresolved. This CDR3 contains 15 residues. The germline gives CDR1 LNHNV, CDR2 YYDKDF (reference sequence). V was cut by 0 bases and J by 3 bases, with 9 bases left in between. CDR3 region: CATSRDRVFNQPQHF. DNA for the CDR3: TGTGCCACCAGCAGAGATAGGGTCTTCAATCAGCCCCAGCATTTT.

The chain combines TRBV19 with TRBJ2-3, with D possibly TRBD2 on 5 matching bases. Germline V gene lookup returns CDR1 LNHDA and CDR2 SQIVND (reference sequence). V was shortened by 3 bases and J by 0 bases, with 10 bases between the two germline ends. The CDR3 totals 15 residues. The CDR3 protein is CASSIRTGSTDTQYF. The CDR3 DNA reads TGTGCCAGTAGTATTAGGACGGGGAGCACAGATACGCAGTATTTT.

The chain combines TRBV25-1 with TRBJ1-1; 7 nucleotides align to TRBD1. The V gene end was trimmed by 9 bases and the J gene end by 3 bases; junction bases not matched to a gene: 7. Looked up from germline, CDR1 is MGHDK and CDR2 is SYGVNS. The CDR3 spans 13 residues. CDR3 sequence (DNA): TGTGCCAGTCGCCAGGGACAGTACACTGAAGCTTTCTTT. Its protein is CASRQGQYTEAFF.

This rearrangement joins TRBV6-5 to TRBJ2-7; a possible D gene is TRBD1 (5 bases). V shed 10 bases and J shed 6 bases, with 19 bases lying between them. CDR3 length: 13 amino acids. The germline V gene has CDR1 MNHEY and CDR2 SVGAGI. CDR3 DNA: TGTGCCACCCGGTCCAGGGTTGGCTCCGAGCAGTACTTC. It is translated as CATRSRVGSEQYF.

The chain has TRBV3-1 (or the pseudogene TRBV3-2) and TRBJ1-6, with 7 positions matching TRBD1. Germline values: CDR1 LGHDT, CDR2 YNNKEL (reference sequence). V shed 6 bases, J shed 5 bases, and the junction held 4 bases outside the gene matches. This CDR3 comprises 14 residues. The DNA of the CDR3 is TGTGCCAGCAGTCGACAGGGCGATAATTCACCCCTCCACTTT. This translates into CASSRQGDNSPLHF.

V usage is TRBV30 and J usage is TRBJ2-1; TRBD1 agrees at 8 bases. The V gene's germline CDR1 is GTSNPN and CDR2 SVGIG (reference sequence). V lost 7 bases and J lost 0; bases outside the gene matches: 5. There are 14 residues in the CDR3. Here the CDR3 DNA reads TGTGCCTTAAAAACAGGGGGCTCCTACAATGAGCAGTTCTTC. Protein product: CALKTGGSYNEQFF.

This clone was recorded a few times. This chain links TRBV6-5 with TRBJ2-7; TRBD1 aligns across 11 bases. Germline lookup yields CDR1 MNHEY and CDR2 SVGAGI. The CDR3 runs 16 residues. V lost 0 bases to trimming and J lost 3 bases; unmatched junction nucleotides: 4. As DNA, the CDR3 is TGTGCCAGCAGTTACTCAACCGGGACAGGGGGCTACGAGCAGTACTTC. This codes for CASSYSTGTGGYEQYF.

The rearrangement links TRBV29-1 to TRBJ1-3; D is undetermined. This CDR3 comprises 16 residues. Germline CDR1 SQVTM, CDR2 ANQGSEA. Trimming shortened V by 7 bases and J by 0 bases, and 19 bases separated the two germline ends. The DNA of the CDR3 is TGCAGCGCGACCGGTCCTCAGGCCGGCTCTGGAAACACCATATATTTT. Its translation is CSATGPQAGSGNTIYF.

The rearrangement links TRBV29-1 to TRBJ2-1, with 10 bases fitting TRBD2. V dropped 6 bases and J dropped 7; count of bases not matched to a gene: 9. Per germline, CDR1 SQVTM and CDR2 ANQGSEA. The CDR3 has 14 amino acids. The CDR3 region has the DNA TGCAGCGTAAAGCGGGGGGGCCGGGGGAATGAGCAGTTCTTC. Translated, it gives CSVKRGGRGNEQFF.

This clone ranks as medium-sized (0.01 to 0.1%). As DNA, the CDR3 is TGTGCCACCAGTGATCCGACAGTCCCCTACAATGAGCAGTTCTTC. This codes for CATSDPTVPYNEQFF. The chain carries TRBV24-1 and TRBJ2-1; weak D call: TRBD1 (5 bases). V dropped 3 bases and J dropped 2 bases, with 10 bases sitting between them. Per germline, CDR1 KGHDR and CDR2 SFDVKD. The CDR3 is made up of 15 amino acids.

The V and J genes are TRBV23-1 and TRBJ2-1; tentatively, D is TRBD2 (6 bases). TRBV23-1 falls under the ORF class, with uncertain function. Trimming pared 1 base from V and 5 bases from J, leaving 18 bases between. The CDR3 length is 17 residues. The CDR3 DNA reads as TGCGCCAGCAGTCAATTCGGGAGCCCGCCCCGAAACAATGAGCAGTTCTTC. This gives the protein CASSQFGSPPRNNEQFF.

The chain couples TRBV14 to TRBJ2-3; 9 bases map to TRBD2. CDR1 and CDR2 (germline): SGHDN, FVKESK. V was pared by 4 bases and J by 2 bases, with 7 bases of the junction left unmatched. This CDR3 has 16 amino acids. The chain's CDR3 is CASSLMTSGNTDTQYF. In nucleotides, the CDR3 is TGTGCCAGCAGCCTAATGACTAGCGGTAACACAGATACGCAGTATTTT.

The chain uses TRBV9 and TRBJ2-2, with 7 nucleotides matching TRBD2. V dropped 4 bases and J dropped 5; count of bases not matched to a gene: 11. The CDR3 is 16 amino acids. CDR1 and CDR2 from the germline V gene are SGDLS and YYNGEE. Here the CDR3 DNA reads TGTGCCAGCAGCCCTCGGAGCGGGAACCCAACCGGGGAGCTGTTTTTT. Encoded protein: CASSPRSGNPTGELFF.

The genes are TRBV7-9 and TRBJ2-7, with 9 positions matching TRBD1. V lost 5 bases, J lost 5 bases, and 16 bases stayed unmatched. Germline V gene sequence: CDR1 SEHNR, CDR2 FQNEAQ (reference sequence). This CDR3 region has 17 residues. CDR3 loop: CASSARDRAPKIDEQYF. Written as DNA, the CDR3 is TGTGCCAGCAGCGCCCGGGACAGGGCCCCTAAGATAGACGAGCAGTACTTC.

The sample holds one count of this clone. This chain connects TRBV5-4 to TRBJ1-1, with a possible D match to TRBD1 (6 bases). Trimming pared 3 bases from V and 1 base from J, leaving 7 bases between. The CDR3 runs to 13 residues. The germline CDR1 and CDR2 sequences are SGHNT and YYREEE (reference sequence). The CDR3 bases are TGTGCCAGCAGCTCGGGGGCGAACACTGAAGCTTTCTTT. Its translation: CASSSGANTEAFF.

This clone was observed a handful of times. The chain couples TRBV3-1 (or the pseudogene TRBV3-2) to TRBJ1-2; perhaps TRBD1 as D (6 bases). Germline assignment: CDR1 LGHDT and CDR2 YNNKEL (reference sequence). The V end lost 4 bases, the J end lost 5 bases, and 20 bases lay between the germline ends. The CDR3 is made up of 16 amino acids. The CDR3 DNA is TGTGCCAGCAGCCGAGCCCTAAGGACAGAGTTTTATGGCTACACCTTC. It codes for CASSRALRTEFYGYTF.

This sequence joins TRBV11-2 and TRBJ2-7, with no clear D. Germline V CDR1 and CDR2: SGHAT, FQNNGV. V dropped 2 bases and J dropped 1 base, with 6 bases sitting between them. This CDR3 is 13 amino acids long. The CDR3 DNA sequence: TGTGCCAGCAGCTTACAGCCTTCCTACGAGCAGTACTTC. Translated: CASSLQPSYEQYF.

This CDR3 is CASSQTQGDGNYGYTF. CDR3 sequence (DNA): TGCGCCAGCAGCCAAACCCAGGGGGACGGAAACTATGGCTACACCTTC. This chain uses TRBV5-1 with TRBJ1-2; 7 nucleotides match TRBD1. Trimming took 4 bases from V and 2 from J; bases not matched to a gene: 11. Per germline, CDR1 SGHRS and CDR2 YFSETQ. The CDR3 spans 16 residues.

The chain recombines TRBV7-9 with TRBJ1-5; D unresolved. Germline-derived CDR1 and CDR2 are SEHNR and FQNEAQ (reference sequence). V lost 0 bases, J lost 7 bases, and 7 bases lay in between. The length of the CDR3 is 13 residues. This CDR3 reads CASSLADRQPQHF. Here the CDR3 DNA reads TGTGCCAGCAGCTTAGCGGATAGGCAGCCCCAGCATTTT. The full variable domain, rest sourced from reference TRBV7-9 and TRBJ1-5, is DTGVSQNPRHKITKRGQNVTFRCDPISEHNRLYWYRQTLGQGPEFLTYFQNEAQLEKSRLLSDRFSAERPKGSFSTLEIQRTEQGDSAMYLCASSLADRQPQHFGDGTRLSIL.

The gene calls are TRBV2 and TRBJ1-6, with 8 bases that match TRBD1. This CDR3 has 15 amino acids. The germline V gene has CDR1 SNHLY and CDR2 FYNNEI. Trimming removed 7 bases from V and 8 bases from J; junction bases left unmatched: 10. CDR3 bases: TGTGCCAGCACTCGGGACAGGAGGTCGGATTCACCCCTCCACTTT. Translating gives CASTRDRRSDSPLHF.

This chain connects TRBV19 to TRBJ2-1; 10 bases agree with TRBD2. After removal of 5 bases from V and 8 bases from J, the junction contained 6 bases not matched to a gene. Germline V CDR1 and CDR2: LNHDA, SQIVND (reference sequence). The CDR3 extends over 14 amino acids. CDR3 residues: CASSASGSFDEQFF. The DNA for the CDR3 is TGTGCCAGTAGTGCTAGCGGGAGTTTTGATGAGCAGTTCTTC.

J is TRBJ1-2 and V is TRBV4-3; D uncertain. The CDR3 loop spans 15 amino acids. Per the germline V gene, CDR1 is LGHNA and CDR2 is YSLEER. V was pared by 0 bases and J by 5 bases, with 13 bases between. The CDR3 loop is CASSQEGRPGYGYTF. The CDR3 DNA reads as TGCGCCAGCAGCCAAGAGGGCCGACCCGGTTATGGCTACACCTTC.

The chain is built from TRBV18 and TRBJ1-4; possibly TRBD1 for D (5 bases). This CDR3 is built from 17 residues. The germline V gene has CDR1 KGHSH and CDR2 LQKENI. With 3 bases removed from V and 2 bases from J, the gap between germline ends came to 16 bases. The CDR3 DNA is TGTGCCAGCTCACCCAAGATTTCCGGGGGGACTAATGAAAAACTGTTTTTT. Translation: CASSPKISGGTNEKLFF.

This clone was seen a few times. The chain is built from TRBV5-1 and TRBJ2-3; tentatively, D is TRBD2 (5 bases). Germline-derived CDR1 and CDR2 are SGHRS and YFSETQ. Trimming took 0 bases from V and 0 from J, leaving 8 bases between them. The CDR3 runs 15 residues. CDR3 coding DNA: TGCGCCAGCAGCTTGGACAGCGGAAGCACAGATACGCAGTATTTT. Translation: CASSLDSGSTDTQYF. The complete variable domain, with remaining parts taken from reference TRBV5-1 and TRBJ2-3, reads KAGVTQTPRYLIKTRGQQVTLSCSPISGHRSVSWYQQTPGQGLQFLFEYFSETQRNKGNFPGRFSGRQFSNSRSEMNVSTLELGDSALYLCASSLDSGSTDTQYFGPGTRLTVL.

This clone counts as medium-sized. The CDR3 nucleotides are TGTGCCATCGGCCCCGGGGCATATGAAAAACTGTTTTTT. It is translated as CAIGPGAYEKLFF. The chain has TRBV28 and TRBJ1-4, with D perhaps matching TRBD1 (5 bases). V shed 10 bases and J shed 6 bases, with 15 bases lying between them. Germline CDR1 reads MDHEN; CDR2 reads SYDVKM. The CDR3 covers 13 residues.

Note on this clone: The sample carries other DNA sequences with the same CDR3. The chain carries TRBV18 and TRBJ2-7; possible D gene TRBD2, 6 bases. The CDR3 extends over 13 amino acids. V dropped 6 bases and J dropped 3 bases, with 12 bases sitting between them. Germline V gene sequence: CDR1 KGHSH, CDR2 LQKENI. The CDR3 DNA is TGTGCCAGCTCGCCGGGAGCCAACTACGAGCAGTACTTC. It is translated as CASSPGANYEQYF.

The chain has TRBV3-1 (or the pseudogene TRBV3-2) and TRBJ1-4; TRBD1 aligns across 11 bases. The CDR3 sequence is 14 residues long. The V segment lost 5 bases and the J segment 8 bases; nucleotides outside the gene matches: 4. The germline CDR1 and CDR2 sequences are LGHDT and YNNKEL (reference sequence). The CDR3 spells CASSVDRGREKLFF. The DNA of the CDR3 is TGTGCCAGCAGCGTGGACAGGGGGCGGGAAAAACTGTTTTTT.